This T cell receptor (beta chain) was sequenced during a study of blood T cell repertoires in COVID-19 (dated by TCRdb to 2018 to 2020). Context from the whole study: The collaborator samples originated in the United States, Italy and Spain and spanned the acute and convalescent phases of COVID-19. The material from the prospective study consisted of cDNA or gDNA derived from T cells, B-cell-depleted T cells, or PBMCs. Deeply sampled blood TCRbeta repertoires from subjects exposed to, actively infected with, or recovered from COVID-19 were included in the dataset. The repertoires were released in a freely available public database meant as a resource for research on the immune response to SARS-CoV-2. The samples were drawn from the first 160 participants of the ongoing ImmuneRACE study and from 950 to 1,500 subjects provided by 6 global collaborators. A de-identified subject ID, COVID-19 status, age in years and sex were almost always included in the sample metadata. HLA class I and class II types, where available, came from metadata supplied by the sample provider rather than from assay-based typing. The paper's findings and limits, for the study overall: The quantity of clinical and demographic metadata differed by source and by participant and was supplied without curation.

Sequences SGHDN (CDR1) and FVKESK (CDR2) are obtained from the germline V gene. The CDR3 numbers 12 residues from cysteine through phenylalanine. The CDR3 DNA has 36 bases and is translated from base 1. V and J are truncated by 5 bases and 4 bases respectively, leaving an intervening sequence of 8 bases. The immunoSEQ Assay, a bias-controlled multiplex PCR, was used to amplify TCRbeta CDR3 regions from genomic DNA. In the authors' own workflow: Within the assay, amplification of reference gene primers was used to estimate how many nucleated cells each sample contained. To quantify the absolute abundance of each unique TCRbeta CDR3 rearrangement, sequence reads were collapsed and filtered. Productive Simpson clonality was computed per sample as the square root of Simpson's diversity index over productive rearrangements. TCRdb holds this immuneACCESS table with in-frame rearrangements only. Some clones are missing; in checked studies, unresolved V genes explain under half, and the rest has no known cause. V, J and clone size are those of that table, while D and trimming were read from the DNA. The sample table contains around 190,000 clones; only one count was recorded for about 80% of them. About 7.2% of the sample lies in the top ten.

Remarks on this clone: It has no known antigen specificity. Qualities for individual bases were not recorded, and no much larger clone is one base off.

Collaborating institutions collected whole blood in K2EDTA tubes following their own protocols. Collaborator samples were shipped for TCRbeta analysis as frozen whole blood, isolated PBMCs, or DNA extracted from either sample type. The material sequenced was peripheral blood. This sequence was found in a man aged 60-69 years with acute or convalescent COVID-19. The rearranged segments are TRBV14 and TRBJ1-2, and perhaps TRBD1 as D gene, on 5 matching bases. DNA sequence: TGTGCCAGCAGCAGGGGTTCCTATGGCTACACCTTC. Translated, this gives CASSRGSYGYTF.